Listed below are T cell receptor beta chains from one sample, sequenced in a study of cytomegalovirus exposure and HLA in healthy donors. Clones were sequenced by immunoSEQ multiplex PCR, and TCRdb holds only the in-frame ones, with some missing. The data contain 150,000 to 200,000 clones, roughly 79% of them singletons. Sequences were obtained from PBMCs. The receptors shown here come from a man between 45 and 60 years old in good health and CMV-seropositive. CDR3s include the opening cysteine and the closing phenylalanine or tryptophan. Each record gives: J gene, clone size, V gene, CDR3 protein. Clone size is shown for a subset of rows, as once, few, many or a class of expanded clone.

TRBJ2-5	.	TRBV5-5	CAGSRRTSGEETQYF
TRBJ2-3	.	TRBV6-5	CASSAGLETDTQYF
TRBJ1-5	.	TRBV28	CASRPGGVGLGQPQHF
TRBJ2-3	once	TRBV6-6	CASNRDRGPDTQYF
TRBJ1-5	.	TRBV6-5	CASSSGILPNQPQHF
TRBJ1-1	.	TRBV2	CASSGSMNTEAFF
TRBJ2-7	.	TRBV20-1	CSSGVYYEQYF
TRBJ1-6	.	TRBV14	CASSGYDLRGGSYNSPLHF
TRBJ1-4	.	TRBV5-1	CASSLNRGLPTNEKLFF
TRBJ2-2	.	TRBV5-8	CASSFVGQESSGELFF
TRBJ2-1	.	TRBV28	CVSGGTGGYNEQFF
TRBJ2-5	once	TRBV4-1	CASTIGLAGGTSETQYF
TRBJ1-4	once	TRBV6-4	CASTDDRGNATNEKLFF
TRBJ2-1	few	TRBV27	CASSFGGLDEQFF
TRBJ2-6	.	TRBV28	CASGLGGSGANVLTF
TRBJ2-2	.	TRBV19	CASLARDRGNTGELFF
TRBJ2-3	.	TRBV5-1	CASSLGRGGTDTQYF
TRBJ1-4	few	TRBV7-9	CSSSSFSGGEKLFF
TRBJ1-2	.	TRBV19	CASSKAGTGLFYNYGYTF
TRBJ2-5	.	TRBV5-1	CASTATGDETQYF
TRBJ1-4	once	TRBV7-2	CASSPLTPGQGEKLFF
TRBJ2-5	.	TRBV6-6	CASSRGTGSVETQYF
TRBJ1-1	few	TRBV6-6	CASRSQGNTEAFF
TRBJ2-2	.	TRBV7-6	CASSLLGLANTGELFF
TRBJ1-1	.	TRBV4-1	CASSQGPLNTEAFF
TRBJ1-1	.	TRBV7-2	CASSLTGVPAFF
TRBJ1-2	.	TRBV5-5	CASSLVVPTPLLNYGYTF
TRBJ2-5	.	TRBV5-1	CASSRDSDRWETQYF
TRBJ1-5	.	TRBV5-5	CASSRGQYNQPQHF
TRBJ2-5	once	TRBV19	CASSPTGYETQYF
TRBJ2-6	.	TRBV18	CASSSTGVRGANVLTF
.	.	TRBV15	CATSPQVDNDYEQYF
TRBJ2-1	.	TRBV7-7	CASSLAGVNEQFF
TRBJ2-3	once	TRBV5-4	CASSSGTSGAKDTQYF
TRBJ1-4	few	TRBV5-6	CASAWGTGEEKLFF
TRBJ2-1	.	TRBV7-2	CASSLALGILAVKFF
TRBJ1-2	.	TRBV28	CASSLEGLRPGYTF
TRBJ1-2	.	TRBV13	CASSFRQEDNYGYTF
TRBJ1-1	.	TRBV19	CASRGQLNTEAFF
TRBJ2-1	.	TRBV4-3	CASSQEDQGVRDEQFF
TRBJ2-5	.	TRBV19	CASSILAGAETQYF
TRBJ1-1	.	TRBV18	CASSQGGAMNTEAFF
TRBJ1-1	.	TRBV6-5	CASTSLVAGTEAFF
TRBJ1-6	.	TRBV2	CASSVEGATNSPLHF
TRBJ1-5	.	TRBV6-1	CASSLTGYNQPQHF
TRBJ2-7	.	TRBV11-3	CASSLGQGAGEQYF
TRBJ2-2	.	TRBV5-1	CASSPGQTGELFF
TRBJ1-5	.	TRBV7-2	CASSFTQDNQPQHF